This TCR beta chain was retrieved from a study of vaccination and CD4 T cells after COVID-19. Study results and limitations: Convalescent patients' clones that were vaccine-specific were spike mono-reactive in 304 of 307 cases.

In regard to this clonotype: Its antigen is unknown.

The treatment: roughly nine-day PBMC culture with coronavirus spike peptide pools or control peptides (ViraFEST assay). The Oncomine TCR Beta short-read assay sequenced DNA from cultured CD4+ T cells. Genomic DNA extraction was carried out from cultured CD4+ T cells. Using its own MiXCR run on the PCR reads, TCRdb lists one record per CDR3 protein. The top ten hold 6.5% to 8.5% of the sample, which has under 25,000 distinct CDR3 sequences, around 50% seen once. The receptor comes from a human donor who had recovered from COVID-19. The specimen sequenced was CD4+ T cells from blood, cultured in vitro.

DNA for the CDR3: TGTGCCAGCTCACCTCGGAACACTGAAGCTTTCTTT. Translation gives CASSPRNTEAFF. The genes are TRBV18 and TRBJ1-1; D gene ambiguous. The CDR3 is made up of 12 amino acids. From germline, CDR1 is KGHSH and CDR2 LQKENI. Trimming took 3 bases from V and 1 from J, leaving 3 bases between them.